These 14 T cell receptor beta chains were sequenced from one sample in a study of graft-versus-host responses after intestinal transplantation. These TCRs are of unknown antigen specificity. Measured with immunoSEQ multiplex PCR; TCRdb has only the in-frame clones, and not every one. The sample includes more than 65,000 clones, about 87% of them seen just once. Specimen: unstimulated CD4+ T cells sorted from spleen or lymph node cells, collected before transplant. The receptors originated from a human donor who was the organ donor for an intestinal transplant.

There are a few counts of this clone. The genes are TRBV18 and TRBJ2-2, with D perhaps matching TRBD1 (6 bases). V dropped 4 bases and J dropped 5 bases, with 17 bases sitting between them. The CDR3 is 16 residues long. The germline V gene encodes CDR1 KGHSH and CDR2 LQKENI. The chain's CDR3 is CASSLFSSQGTGELFF. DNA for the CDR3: TGTGCCAGCTCACTATTCTCCTCACAGGGAACCGGGGAGCTGTTTTTT.

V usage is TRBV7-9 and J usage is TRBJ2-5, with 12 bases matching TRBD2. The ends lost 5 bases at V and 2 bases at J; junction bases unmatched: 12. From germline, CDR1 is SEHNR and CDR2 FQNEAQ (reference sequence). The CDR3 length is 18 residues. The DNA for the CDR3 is TGTGCCAGCAGCCGTGGGGTACTAGCGGGGGGCCATCAAGAGACCCAGTACTTC. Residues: CASSRGVLAGGHQETQYF.

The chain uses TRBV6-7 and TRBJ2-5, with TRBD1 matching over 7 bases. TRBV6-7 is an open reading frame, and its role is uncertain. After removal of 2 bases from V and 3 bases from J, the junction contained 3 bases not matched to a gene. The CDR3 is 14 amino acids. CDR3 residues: CASSYLDREETQYF. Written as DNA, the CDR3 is TGTGCCAGCAGTTACCTTGACAGGGAAGAGACCCAGTACTTC.

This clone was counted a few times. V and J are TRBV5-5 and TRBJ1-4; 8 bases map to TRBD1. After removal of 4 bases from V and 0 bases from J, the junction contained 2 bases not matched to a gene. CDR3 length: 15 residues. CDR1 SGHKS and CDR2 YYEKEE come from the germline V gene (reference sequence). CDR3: CASSAGQATNEKLFF. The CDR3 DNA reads TGTGCCAGCAGCGCGGGACAGGCAACTAATGAAAAACTGTTTTTT. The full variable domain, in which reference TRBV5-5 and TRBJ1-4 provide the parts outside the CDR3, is DAGVTQSPTHLIKTRGQQVTLRCSPISGHKSVSWYQQVLGQGPQFIFQYYEKEERGRGNFPDRFSARQFPNYSSELNVNALLLGDSALYLCASSAGQATNEKLFFGSGTQLSVL.

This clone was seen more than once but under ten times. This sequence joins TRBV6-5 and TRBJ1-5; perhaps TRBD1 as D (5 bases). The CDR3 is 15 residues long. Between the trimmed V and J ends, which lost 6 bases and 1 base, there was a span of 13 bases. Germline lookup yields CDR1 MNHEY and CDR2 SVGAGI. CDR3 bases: TGTGCCAGCAGGGGGGGGATGAGGAGCAATCAGCCCCAGCATTTT. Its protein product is CASRGGMRSNQPQHF.

The CDR3 protein is CASSLDPGTGQETQYF. The DNA of the CDR3 is TGTGCCAGCAGCTTAGATCCTGGGACAGGGCAAGAGACCCAGTACTTC. The chain employs TRBV7-2 and TRBJ2-5; 9 bases match TRBD1. The germline V gene encodes CDR1 SGHTA and CDR2 FQGNSA. The trim removed 1 base at V and 2 bases at J, leaving 5 bases unmatched. The CDR3 length is 16 residues.

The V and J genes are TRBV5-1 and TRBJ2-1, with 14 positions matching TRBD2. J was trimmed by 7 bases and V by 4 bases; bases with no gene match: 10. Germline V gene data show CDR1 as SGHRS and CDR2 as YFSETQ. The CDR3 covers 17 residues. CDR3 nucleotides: TGCGCCAGCAGCATTGGGACTAGCGGGGGTTTTATAAATGAGCAGTTCTTC. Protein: CASSIGTSGGFINEQFF.

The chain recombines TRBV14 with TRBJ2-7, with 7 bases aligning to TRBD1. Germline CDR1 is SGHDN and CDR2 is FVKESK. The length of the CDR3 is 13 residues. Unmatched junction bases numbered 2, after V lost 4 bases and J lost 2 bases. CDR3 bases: TGTGCCAGCAGCCGTCAGGGGGCCTACGAGCAGTACGTC. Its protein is CASSRQGAYEQYV.

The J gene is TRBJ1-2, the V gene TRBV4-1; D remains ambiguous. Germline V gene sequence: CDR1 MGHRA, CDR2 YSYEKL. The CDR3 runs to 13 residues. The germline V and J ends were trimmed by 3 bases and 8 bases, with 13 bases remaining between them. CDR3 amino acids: CASSQEGWEGYTF. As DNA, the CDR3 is TGCGCCAGCAGCCAGGAGGGTTGGGAGGGCTACACCTTC.

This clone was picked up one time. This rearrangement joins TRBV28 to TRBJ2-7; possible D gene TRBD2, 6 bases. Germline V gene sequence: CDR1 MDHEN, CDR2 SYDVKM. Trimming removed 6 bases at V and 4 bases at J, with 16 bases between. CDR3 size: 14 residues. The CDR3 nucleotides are TGTGCCAGCAGCCACGGTGGACTACCATACGAGCAGTACGTC. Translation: CASSHGGLPYEQYV.

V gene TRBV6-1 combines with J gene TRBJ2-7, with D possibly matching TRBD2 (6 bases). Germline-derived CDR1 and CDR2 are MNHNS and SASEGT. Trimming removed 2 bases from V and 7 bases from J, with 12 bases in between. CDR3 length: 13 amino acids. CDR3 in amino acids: CASSERRGGEQYV. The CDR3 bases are TGTGCCAGCAGTGAACGGAGGGGCGGGGAGCAGTACGTC.

For the CDR3, the DNA is TGCAGCGCAGAAACAGGGCTGGCGAAGGGAAAACTGTTTTTT. As protein: CSAETGLAKGKLFF. The chain has TRBV29-1 and TRBJ1-4; D possibly corresponds to TRBD1 (6 bases). Trimming removed 7 bases at V and 10 bases at J, with 22 bases between. Germline V CDR1 and CDR2: SQVTM, ANQGSEA. The CDR3 totals 14 residues. The whole variable domain, filled in from reference TRBV29-1 and TRBJ1-4, reads SAVISQKPSRDICQRGTSLTIQCQVDSQVTMMFWYRQQPGQSLTLIATANQGSEATYESGFVIDKFPISRPNLTFSTLTVSNMSPEDSSIYLCSAETGLAKGKLFFGSGTQLSVL.

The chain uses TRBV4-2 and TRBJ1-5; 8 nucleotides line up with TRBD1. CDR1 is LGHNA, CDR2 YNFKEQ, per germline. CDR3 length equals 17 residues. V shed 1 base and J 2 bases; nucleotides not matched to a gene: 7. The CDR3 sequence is CASSQAGQGKGNQPQHF. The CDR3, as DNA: TGTGCCAGCAGCCAAGCTGGACAGGGTAAGGGCAATCAGCCCCAGCATTTT.

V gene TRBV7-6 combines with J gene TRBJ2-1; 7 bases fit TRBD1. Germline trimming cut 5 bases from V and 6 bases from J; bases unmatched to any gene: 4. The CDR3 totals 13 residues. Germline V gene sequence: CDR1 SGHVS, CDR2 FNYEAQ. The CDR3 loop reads CASSIRTGNEQFF. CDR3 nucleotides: TGTGCCAGCAGCATCCGGACAGGCAATGAGCAGTTCTTC.